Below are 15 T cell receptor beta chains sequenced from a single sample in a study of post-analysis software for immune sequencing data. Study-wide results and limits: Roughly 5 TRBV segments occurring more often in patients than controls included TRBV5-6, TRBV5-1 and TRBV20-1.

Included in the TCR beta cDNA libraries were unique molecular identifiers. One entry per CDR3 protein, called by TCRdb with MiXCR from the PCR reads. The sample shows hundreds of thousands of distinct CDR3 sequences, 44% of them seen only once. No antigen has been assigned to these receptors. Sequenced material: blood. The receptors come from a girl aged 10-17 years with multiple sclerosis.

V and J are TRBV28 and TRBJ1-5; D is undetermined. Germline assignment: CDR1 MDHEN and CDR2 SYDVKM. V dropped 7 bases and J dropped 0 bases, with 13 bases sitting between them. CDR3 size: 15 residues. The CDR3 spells CASNKKTDSNQPQHF. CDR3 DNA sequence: TGTGCCAGCAACAAAAAGACGGATAGCAATCAGCCCCAGCATTTT.

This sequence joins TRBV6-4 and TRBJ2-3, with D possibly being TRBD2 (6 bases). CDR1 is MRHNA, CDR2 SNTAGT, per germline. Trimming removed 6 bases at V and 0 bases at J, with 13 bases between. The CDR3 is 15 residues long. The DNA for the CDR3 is TGTGCCAGCAGCCAGACGGCGGGGAGCACAGATACGCAGTATTTT. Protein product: CASSQTAGSTDTQYF.

The CDR3 coding sequence is TGCGCCAGCAGCTTGTCGGCAGGGACTTATATTTACAATGAGCAGTTCTTC. Translating it yields CASSLSAGTYIYNEQFF. This chain links TRBV5-1 with TRBJ2-1; D might be TRBD2 (6 bases). V was cut by 1 base and J by 4 bases, with 18 bases left in between. The V gene's germline CDR1 is SGHRS and CDR2 YFSETQ. CDR3 size: 17 residues.

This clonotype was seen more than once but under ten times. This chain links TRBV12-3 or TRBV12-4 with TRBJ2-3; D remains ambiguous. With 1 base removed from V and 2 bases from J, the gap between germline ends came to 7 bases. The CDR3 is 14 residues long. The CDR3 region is CASSLGRTTDTQYF. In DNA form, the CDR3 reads TGTGCCAGCAGTTTAGGCAGGACCACAGATACGCAGTATTTT.

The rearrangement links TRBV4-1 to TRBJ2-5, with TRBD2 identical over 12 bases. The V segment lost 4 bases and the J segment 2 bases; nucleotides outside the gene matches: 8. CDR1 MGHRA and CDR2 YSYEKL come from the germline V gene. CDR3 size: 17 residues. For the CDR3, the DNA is TGCGCCAGCAGCCGTACTGCTGGACTAGCGGGACAAGAGACCCAGTACTTC. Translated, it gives CASSRTAGLAGQETQYF.

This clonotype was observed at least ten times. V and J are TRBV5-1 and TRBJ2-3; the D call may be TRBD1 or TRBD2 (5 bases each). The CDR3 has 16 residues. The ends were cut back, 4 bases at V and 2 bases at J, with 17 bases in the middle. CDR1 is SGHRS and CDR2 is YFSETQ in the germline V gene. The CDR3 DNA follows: TGCGCCAGCAGCAGAGGAGGCCAGGGCTACACAGATACGCAGTATTTT. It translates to CASSRGGQGYTDTQYF.

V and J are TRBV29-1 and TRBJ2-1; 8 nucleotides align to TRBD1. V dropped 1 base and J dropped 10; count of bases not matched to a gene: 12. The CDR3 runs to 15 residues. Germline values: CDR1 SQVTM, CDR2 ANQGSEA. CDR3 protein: CSVEVVQGVRDEQFF. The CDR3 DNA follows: TGCAGCGTTGAAGTAGTACAGGGGGTTAGGGACGAGCAGTTCTTC.

As DNA, the CDR3 is TGCAGTGCTAGAGATTACGGCCAGCTCTATGGCTACACCTTC. It specifies CSARDYGQLYGYTF. V is TRBV20-1 and J is TRBJ1-2; no clear D gene. Germline V gives CDR1 DFQATT, CDR2 SNEGSKA (reference sequence). The CDR3 is made up of 14 amino acids. V was pared by 0 bases and J by 4 bases, with 12 bases between.

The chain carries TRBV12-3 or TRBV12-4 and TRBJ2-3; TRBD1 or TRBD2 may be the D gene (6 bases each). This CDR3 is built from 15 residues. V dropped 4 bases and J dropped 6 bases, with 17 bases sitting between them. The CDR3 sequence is CASSSTEGGGDTQYF. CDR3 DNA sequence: TGTGCCAGCAGTTCGACTGAAGGAGGGGGGGATACGCAGTATTTT.

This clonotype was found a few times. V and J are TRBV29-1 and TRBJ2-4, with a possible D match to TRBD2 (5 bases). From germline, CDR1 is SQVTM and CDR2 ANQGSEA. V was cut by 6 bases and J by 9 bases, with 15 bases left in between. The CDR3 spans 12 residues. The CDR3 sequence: CSVNREGGIQYF. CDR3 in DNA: TGCAGCGTGAACCGGGAAGGCGGCATTCAGTACTTC.

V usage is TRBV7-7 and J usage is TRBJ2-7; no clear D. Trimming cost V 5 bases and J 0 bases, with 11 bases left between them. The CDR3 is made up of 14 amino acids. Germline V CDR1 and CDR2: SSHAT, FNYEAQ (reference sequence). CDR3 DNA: TGTGCCAGCAGCCCGGGTTTTAGCTCCTACGAGCAGTACTTC. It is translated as CASSPGFSSYEQYF. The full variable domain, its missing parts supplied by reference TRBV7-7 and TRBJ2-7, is GAGVSQSPRYKVTKRGQDVTLRCDPISSHATLYWYQQALGQGPEFLTYFNYEAQPDKSGLPSDRFSAERPEGSISTLTIQRTEQRDSAMYRCASSPGFSSYEQYFGPGTRLTVT.

CDR3 bases: TGTGCCAGCAGCACCCTGACTAGTTCAGAGACCCAGTACTTC. This encodes CASSTLTSSETQYF. V is TRBV7-7 and J is TRBJ2-5; TRBD2 is a possible D gene (6 bases). CDR3 length: 14 amino acids. In germline, CDR1 is SSHAT, CDR2 FNYEAQ (reference sequence). V was cut by 5 bases and J by 4 bases, with 14 bases left in between.

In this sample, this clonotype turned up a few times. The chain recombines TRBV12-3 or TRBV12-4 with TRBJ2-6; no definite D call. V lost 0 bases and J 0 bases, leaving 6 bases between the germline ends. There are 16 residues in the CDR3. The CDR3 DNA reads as TGTGCCAGCAGTTTAGCGAGGCACTCTGGGGCCAACGTCCTGACTTTC. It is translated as CASSLARHSGANVLTF.

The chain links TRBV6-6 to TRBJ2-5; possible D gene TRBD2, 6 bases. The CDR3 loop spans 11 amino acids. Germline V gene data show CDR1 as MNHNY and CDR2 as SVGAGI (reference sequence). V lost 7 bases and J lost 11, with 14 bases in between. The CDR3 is CASMFGREQYF. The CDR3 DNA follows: TGTGCCAGCATGTTCGGACGGGAGCAGTACTTC.

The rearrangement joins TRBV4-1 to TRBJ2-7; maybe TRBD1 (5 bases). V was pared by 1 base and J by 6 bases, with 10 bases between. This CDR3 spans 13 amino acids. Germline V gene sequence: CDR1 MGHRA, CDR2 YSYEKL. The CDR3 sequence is CASSQAPGCEQYF. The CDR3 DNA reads TGCGCCAGCAGCCAAGCCCCAGGGTGCGAGCAGTACTTC.